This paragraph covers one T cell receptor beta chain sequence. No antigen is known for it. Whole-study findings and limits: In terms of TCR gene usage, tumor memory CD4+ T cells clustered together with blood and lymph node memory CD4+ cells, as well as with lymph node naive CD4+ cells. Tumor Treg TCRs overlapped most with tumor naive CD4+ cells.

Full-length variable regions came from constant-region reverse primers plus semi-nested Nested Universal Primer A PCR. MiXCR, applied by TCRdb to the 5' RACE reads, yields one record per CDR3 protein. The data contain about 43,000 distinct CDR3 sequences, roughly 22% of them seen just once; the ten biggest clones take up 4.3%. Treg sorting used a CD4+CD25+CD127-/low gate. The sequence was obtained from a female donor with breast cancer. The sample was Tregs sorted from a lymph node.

CDR3 loop: CASSLWQGSYEQYF. The CDR3 DNA sequence: TGTGCCAGCAGTTTATGGCAGGGATCCTACGAGCAGTACTTC. This chain uses TRBV27 with TRBJ2-7; weak D call: TRBD1 (5 bases). The CDR3 has 14 amino acids. CDR1 and CDR2 (germline): MNHEY, SMNVEV (reference sequence). The V gene lost 1 base and the J gene lost 1 base, with 8 bases spanning the gap.